This entry is about one T cell receptor beta chain. Its cognate antigen has yet to be identified. Per-base qualities were not stored, and no clone one base away is much larger. TCRbeta CDR3 regions were amplified from genomic DNA by means of the immunoSEQ Assay, a bias-controlled multiplex PCR. The paper's data handling went like this. The number of nucleated cells in each sample was estimated from the amplification of reference gene primers within the assay. To quantify the absolute abundance of each unique TCRbeta CDR3 rearrangement, sequence reads were collapsed and filtered. For each sample, productive Simpson clonality was calculated by taking the square root of Simpson's diversity index across productive rearrangements. The clones in this table, taken by TCRdb from immuneACCESS, are in-frame only. Not every clone is retained; where verified, under half of the shortfall comes from an unresolved V gene, and the cause of the rest is unknown. Clonal size and the V and J genes are those of that table, whereas D and trimming came from the DNA. The sample yields about 120,000 clones; roughly 90% were counted once. Of the sample, 8% to 9% is held by the ten largest clones.

This sample stems from a study of blood T cell repertoires in COVID-19 (TCRdb year 2020). Background on the whole study: Collaborator samples came from the United States, Italy and Spain and covered acute and convalescent phases of COVID-19. The material from the prospective study consisted of cDNA or gDNA derived from T cells, B-cell-depleted T cells, or PBMCs. Deeply sampled blood TCRbeta repertoires from subjects exposed to, actively infected with, or recovered from COVID-19 were included in the dataset. The repertoires were released in a freely available public database meant as a resource for research on the immune response to SARS-CoV-2. The samples were drawn from two sources: the first 160 participants of the ongoing ImmuneRACE study, and 1,000 to 1,500 subjects contributed by 6 global collaborators. Nearly every sample came with metadata listing a de-identified subject ID, COVID-19 status, age in years and sex. Where available, HLA class I and class II types were taken from metadata supplied by the sample provider and were not determined by assay-based typing.

Another Seattle source contributed samples from volunteer blood donors who had recovered from COVID-19. Collaborating institutions collected whole blood in K2EDTA tubes following their own protocols. For TCRbeta analysis, collaborators shipped samples in one of three forms: frozen whole blood, isolated PBMCs, or DNA extracted from either of those sample types. What the research found in general, with its limitations: The quantity of clinical and demographic metadata differed by source and by participant and was supplied without curation.

The clonotype originates from a woman aged 70 to 79 who had recovered from COVID-19. Sequenced material: peripheral blood.

The nucleotides are TGTGCCAGCAGCGTAGGACAGGGTGGTGAAGCTTTCTTT. Its translation is CASSVGQGGEAFF. The rearrangement combines TRBV7-9 with TRBJ1-1; the junction holds 8 bases that match TRBD1. The CDR3 has 13 amino acids, counting the end cysteine and phenylalanine. Only CDR3 DNA is held: 39 bases, read in frame from base 1. Per the germline V gene (reference sequence), SEHNR is the CDR1 and FQNEAQ is the CDR2. The germline V end is reduced by 5 bases and the J end by 7 bases; junction bases left unmatched: 6. Reference TRBV7-9 and TRBJ1-1 proteins supply the regions before and after the CDR3; the full variable domain is: DTGVSQNPRHKITKRGQNVTFRCDPISEHNRLYWYRQTLGQGPEFLTYFQNEAQLEKSRLLSDRFSAERPKGSFSTLEIQRTEQGDSAMYLCASSVGQGGEAFFGQGTRLTVV.